The 24 T cell receptor beta chains below were found in one sample sequenced in a study of vaccination effects on CD4 cells after COVID-19. Subsequent to a culture period of 10 to 11 days, CD4+ T cells were isolated. Participants each got two BNT162b2 or mRNA-1273 vaccine doses. These TCRs' antigens remain unknown. The method was immunoSEQ multiplex PCR; TCRdb's version includes in-frame clones alone and lacks a portion of them. The repertoire holds fewer than 60,000 clones, with approximately 72% as singletons. The sample here was CD4+ T cells from PBMCs cultured without peptide, taken after COVID-19 vaccination. The receptors originated from a human donor who received a COVID-19 vaccine.

CDR3: CASSEQPTSGNTIYF. The DNA for the CDR3 is TGTGCCAGCAGTGAACAACCTACCTCTGGAAACACCATATATTTT. The chain employs TRBV6-1 and TRBJ1-3; unclear D gene. This CDR3 is 15 amino acids long. V shed 2 bases and J shed 0 bases, with 8 bases lying between them. Germline V gene data show CDR1 as MNHNS and CDR2 as SASEGT.

V is TRBV3-1 (or the pseudogene TRBV3-2) and J is TRBJ2-2; 9 bases map to TRBD2. Per the germline V gene, CDR1 is LGHDT and CDR2 is YNNKEL (reference sequence). The CDR3 spans 17 residues. After removal of 3 bases from V and 4 bases from J, the junction contained 9 bases not matched to a gene. The CDR3 coding sequence is TGTGCCAGCAGCCATCCAACTAGCGGGCCTCGCACCGGGGAGCTGTTTTTT. This sequence encodes CASSHPTSGPRTGELFF.

The V gene is TRBV29-1, the J gene TRBJ2-5; TRBD1 or TRBD2 may be the D gene (5 bases each). V dropped 4 bases and J dropped 1 base, with 7 bases sitting between them. The CDR3 loop spans 12 amino acids. Germline CDR1 SQVTM, CDR2 ANQGSEA. The CDR3 loop is CSVAGTQETQYF. The DNA of the CDR3 is TGCAGCGTTGCCGGGACCCAAGAGACCCAGTACTTC. Variable domain in full (rest from reference TRBV29-1 and TRBJ2-5): SAVISQKPSRDICQRGTSLTIQCQVDSQVTMMFWYRQQPGQSLTLIATANQGSEATYESGFVIDKFPISRPNLTFSTLTVSNMSPEDSSIYLCSVAGTQETQYFGPGTRLLVL.

CDR3 bases: TGCGCCAGCAGCTTGGCCACAGGGAAGAGTGAAAAACTGTTTTTT. Protein: CASSLATGKSEKLFF. This chain joins TRBV5-1 and TRBJ1-4, with D maybe TRBD1 (6 bases). The V end lost 0 bases, the J end lost 7 bases, and 13 bases lay between the germline ends. CDR1 and CDR2 (germline): SGHRS, YFSETQ. CDR3 length equals 15 residues.

The chain employs TRBV29-1 and TRBJ1-3; possibly TRBD1 for D (5 bases). The CDR3 extends over 13 amino acids. Trimming shortened V by 5 bases and J by 3 bases, and 11 bases separated the two germline ends. Germline assignment: CDR1 SQVTM and CDR2 ANQGSEA. CDR3 DNA sequence: TGCAGCGTTAGTAGGGGCGGTGGAAACACCATATATTTT. This gives the protein CSVSRGGGNTIYF.

This chain links TRBV11-2 with TRBJ2-5, with TRBD2 identical over 10 bases. There are 14 residues in the CDR3. CDR1 is SGHAT and CDR2 is FQNNGV in the germline V gene. Losses at the gene ends were 8 bases for V and 4 bases for J; bases not matched to a gene: 7. The CDR3 DNA sequence: TGTGCCAGCGGGAGCGGGAGGGCCGCAGAGACCCAGTACTTC. It is translated as CASGSGRAAETQYF.

The gene calls are TRBV18 and TRBJ1-2; TRBD1 is a possible D gene (6 bases). The CDR3 runs 16 residues. Trimming took off 2 bases at V and 8 bases at J, with 21 bases between the two ends. CDR1 is KGHSH, CDR2 LQKENI, per germline. For the CDR3, the DNA is TGTGCCAGCTCACCAGAGCAGCAGGGGCTCCTTGGGGGCTACACCTTC. This sequence encodes CASSPEQQGLLGGYTF.

This clone is labeled large (0.1 to 1%). This chain joins TRBV2 and TRBJ1-1, with D uncertain. V lost 6 bases, J lost 1 base, and 9 bases lay in between. CDR3 length: 13 amino acids. Germline CDR1 and CDR2: SNHLY and FYNNEI. The CDR3 DNA is TGTGCCAGCAGGGCGATGGGGAACACTGAAGCTTTCTTT. Its protein is CASRAMGNTEAFF.

This chain connects TRBV11-2 to TRBJ1-2; 7 bases are a match to TRBD1. Per the germline V gene, CDR1 is SGHAT and CDR2 is FQNNGV. The V gene end was trimmed by 5 bases and the J gene end by 8 bases; junction bases not matched to a gene: 2. The CDR3 contains 11 residues. This CDR3 reads CASSQGVGYTF. The CDR3 nucleotides are TGTGCCAGCAGCCAGGGGGTAGGCTACACCTTC.

This clone was observed once. The chain employs TRBV4-2 and TRBJ2-3, with D possibly matching TRBD2 (5 bases). Trimming cost V 4 bases and J 5 bases, with 10 bases left between them. Germline loops: CDR1 LGHNA, CDR2 YNFKEQ. The CDR3 contains 13 residues. The CDR3 region is CASSPRAGDTQYF. The CDR3 coding sequence is TGTGCCAGCAGCCCGAGGGCGGGAGATACGCAGTATTTT.

The count of this clone is one. The V and J genes are TRBV18 and TRBJ1-1; no definite D call. Germline lookup yields CDR1 KGHSH and CDR2 LQKENI. Trimming stripped 3 bases from V and 0 bases from J, with 8 bases between. The CDR3 contains 14 residues. CDR3 loop: CASSPVRMNTEAFF. CDR3 in DNA: TGTGCCAGCTCACCGGTGCGGATGAACACTGAAGCTTTCTTT.

This chain uses TRBV5-6 with TRBJ1-1, with TRBD1 matching over 8 bases. J gave up 6 bases and V 3 bases, and 7 bases lay outside the gene matches. Germline assignment: CDR1 SGHDT and CDR2 YYEEEE. There are 14 residues in the CDR3. Here the CDR3 reads CASSYGQGPPEAFF. In DNA form, the CDR3 reads TGTGCCAGCAGCTACGGACAGGGCCCTCCTGAAGCTTTCTTT.

The rearrangement joins TRBV7-9 to TRBJ2-2; 8 bases are shared with TRBD1. Germline V CDR1 and CDR2: SEHNR, FQNEAQ (reference sequence). This CDR3 has 16 amino acids. The J segment lost 5 bases and the V segment lost 6 bases, leaving 11 bases of the junction unmatched. CDR3 amino acids: CASRLSYRGDTGELFF. The CDR3 DNA sequence: TGTGCCAGCAGGCTTAGTTACAGGGGGGATACCGGGGAGCTGTTTTTT. The full variable domain, in which reference TRBV7-9 and TRBJ2-2 provide the parts outside the CDR3, is DTGVSQNPRHKITKRGQNVTFRCDPISEHNRLYWYRQTLGQGPEFLTYFQNEAQLEKSRLLSDRFSAERPKGSFSTLEIQRTEQGDSAMYLCASRLSYRGDTGELFFGEGSRLTVL.

This clone was found once. The genes are TRBV14 and TRBJ2-7; maybe TRBD1 (5 bases). The CDR3 spans 15 residues. Trimming removed 0 bases at V and 2 bases at J, with 11 bases between. Germline CDR1 is SGHDN and CDR2 is FVKESK. In DNA, the CDR3 is TGTGCCAGCAGCCAAGAAGGCAGGGTGGCCTACGAGCAGTACTTC. The encoded protein is CASSQEGRVAYEQYF.

A single count supports this clone. This rearrangement joins TRBV9 to TRBJ2-5, with a weak D call TRBD1 (5 bases). V lost 3 bases to trimming and J lost 7 bases, with 16 bases between them. The germline gives CDR1 SGDLS, CDR2 YYNGEE. The CDR3 extends over 14 amino acids. CDR3 nucleotide sequence: TGTGCCAGCAGCGCACCCACCCCAACAGGGACCCAGTACTTC. Protein product: CASSAPTPTGTQYF.

The chain couples TRBV28 to TRBJ2-1; 8 nucleotides line up with TRBD2. The CDR3 spans 16 residues. V trimming: 4 bases; J trimming: 0 bases; junction bases outside the gene matches: 5. Germline V gene sequence: CDR1 MDHEN, CDR2 SYDVKM. In DNA form, the CDR3 reads TGTGCCAGCAGTTCCCATGGGACTAGCTCCTACAATGAGCAGTTCTTC. Translation: CASSSHGTSSYNEQFF.

V gene TRBV2 combines with J gene TRBJ2-7; TRBD1 aligns across 9 bases. V gave up 4 bases and J gave up 5 bases; unmatched junction bases: 3. Germline CDR1 is SNHLY and CDR2 is FYNNEI. The CDR3 length is 13 residues. CDR3 region: CASSGTGVHEQYF. The CDR3, as DNA: TGTGCCAGCAGTGGGACAGGGGTCCACGAGCAGTACTTC.

This clone appeared a single time. This sequence joins TRBV18 and TRBJ2-7; TRBD1 agrees at 7 bases. The V segment lost 1 base and the J segment 2 bases; nucleotides outside the gene matches: 5. The CDR3 consists of 15 residues. The germline gives CDR1 KGHSH, CDR2 LQKENI. CDR3 protein: CASSPLRGITYEQYF. In DNA form, the CDR3 reads TGTGCCAGCTCACCACTCAGGGGGATAACCTACGAGCAGTACTTC. The full variable domain, with the rest looked up from reference TRBV18 and TRBJ2-7, is NAGVMQNPRHLVRRRGQEARLRCSPMKGHSHVYWYRQLPEEGLKFMVYLQKENIIDESGMPKERFSAEFPKEGPSILRIQQVVRGDSAAYFCASSPLRGITYEQYFGPGTRLTVT.

The rearrangement links TRBV11-3 to TRBJ1-2; 7 nucleotides agree with TRBD1. Germline loops: CDR1 SGHNT, CDR2 YENEEA. V trimming: 1 base; J trimming: 8 bases; junction bases outside the gene matches: 13. The CDR3 extends over 16 amino acids. The CDR3 DNA reads TGTGCCAGCAGCTTAGCGGATTACAGGGGACCATACGGCTACACCTTC. It encodes CASSLADYRGPYGYTF.

This clone has more than one count but fewer than ten. The chain joins TRBV6-2 or TRBV6-3 to TRBJ1-2; D is perhaps TRBD1 (6 bases). Germline V gene lookup returns CDR1 MNHEY and CDR2 SVGEGT. The V end was cut by 6 bases, the J end by 4 bases, with 18 bases between. The CDR3 contains 15 residues. The CDR3 coding sequence is TGTGCCAGCAGCATGCAACTCCAGGGGACCTATGGCTACACCTTC. This gives the protein CASSMQLQGTYGYTF.

The CDR3 coding sequence is TGTGCCAGCAGGCTGGGACTAGCAGCTAGTTACAATGAGCAGTTCTTC. Translating it yields CASRLGLAASYNEQFF. The chain uses TRBV7-2 and TRBJ2-1; 9 bases are a match to TRBD2. Trimming removed 6 bases from V and 4 bases from J; junction bases left unmatched: 10. Germline loops: CDR1 SGHTA, CDR2 FQGNSA. The CDR3 contains 16 residues.

The V call is TRBV1, the J call TRBJ2-1; the table's D call TRBD2 went unverified against the DNA. TRBV1 is a recognized pseudogene. This CDR3 contains 18 residues. The CDR3 here is CTSSQPSTSGRAKNEQFF. In DNA form, the CDR3 reads TGCACCAGCAGCCAACCTTCGACTAGCGGGAGGGCTAAGAATGAGCAGTTCTTC.

This clone has more than one count but fewer than ten. The rearrangement joins TRBV6-4 to TRBJ2-3; D possibly corresponds to TRBD1 (5 bases). CDR1 is MRHNA and CDR2 is SNTAGT in the germline V gene. CDR3 length: 13 amino acids. V shed 2 bases and J shed 3 bases, with 6 bases lying between them. CDR3 coding DNA: TGTGCCAGCAGTGACAGGGGAACAGATACGCAGTATTTT. Translated, it gives CASSDRGTDTQYF.

V usage is TRBV7-2 and J usage is TRBJ2-2; D may correspond to TRBD1 or TRBD2 (5 bases each). V was pared by 5 bases and J by 7 bases, with 17 bases between. Germline CDR1 and CDR2: SGHTA and FQGNSA. This CDR3 is 15 amino acids long. CDR3 region: CASSRLGREIGELFF. The CDR3 DNA sequence: TGTGCCAGCAGCCGCTTAGGCAGGGAGATCGGGGAGCTGTTTTTT.